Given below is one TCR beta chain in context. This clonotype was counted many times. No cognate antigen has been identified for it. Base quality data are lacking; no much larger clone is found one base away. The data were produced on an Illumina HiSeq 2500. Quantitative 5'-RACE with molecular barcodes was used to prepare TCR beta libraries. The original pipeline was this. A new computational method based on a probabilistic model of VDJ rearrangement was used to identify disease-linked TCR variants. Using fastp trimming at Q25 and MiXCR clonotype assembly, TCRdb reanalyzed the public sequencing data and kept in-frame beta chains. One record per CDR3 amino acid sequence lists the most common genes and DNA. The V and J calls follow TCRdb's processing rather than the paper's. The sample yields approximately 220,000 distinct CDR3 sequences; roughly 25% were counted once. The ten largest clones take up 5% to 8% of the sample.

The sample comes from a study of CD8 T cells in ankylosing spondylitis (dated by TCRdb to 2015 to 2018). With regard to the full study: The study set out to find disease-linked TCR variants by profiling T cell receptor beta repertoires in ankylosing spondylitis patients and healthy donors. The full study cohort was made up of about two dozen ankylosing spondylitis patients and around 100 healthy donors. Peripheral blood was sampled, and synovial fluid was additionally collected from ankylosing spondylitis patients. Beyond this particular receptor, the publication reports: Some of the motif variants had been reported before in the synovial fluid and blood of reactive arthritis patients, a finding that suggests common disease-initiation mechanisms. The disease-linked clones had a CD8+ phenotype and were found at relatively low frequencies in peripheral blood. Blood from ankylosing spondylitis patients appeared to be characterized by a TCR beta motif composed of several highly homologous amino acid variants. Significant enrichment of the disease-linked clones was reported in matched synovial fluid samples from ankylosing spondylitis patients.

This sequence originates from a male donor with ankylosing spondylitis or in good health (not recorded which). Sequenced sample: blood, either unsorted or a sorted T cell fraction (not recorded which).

Here the CDR3 is given as CASSPQTSGRSSYNEQFF. The DNA reads TGTGCCAGCAGCCCTCAGACTAGCGGGAGATCTAGTTACAATGAGCAGTTCTTC. This chain is built from TRBV11-1 and TRBJ2-1; the central 12 bases match TRBD2. For this chain, trimming is 5 bases at the V end and 4 bases at the J end, and the number of junction bases without a gene match is 12. Reading from cysteine to phenylalanine, the CDR3 counts 18 amino acids. CDR3 DNA only is kept here, 54 bases in frame from base 1. The germline V gene (reference sequence) specifies SGHAT as CDR1 and FQDESV as CDR2.